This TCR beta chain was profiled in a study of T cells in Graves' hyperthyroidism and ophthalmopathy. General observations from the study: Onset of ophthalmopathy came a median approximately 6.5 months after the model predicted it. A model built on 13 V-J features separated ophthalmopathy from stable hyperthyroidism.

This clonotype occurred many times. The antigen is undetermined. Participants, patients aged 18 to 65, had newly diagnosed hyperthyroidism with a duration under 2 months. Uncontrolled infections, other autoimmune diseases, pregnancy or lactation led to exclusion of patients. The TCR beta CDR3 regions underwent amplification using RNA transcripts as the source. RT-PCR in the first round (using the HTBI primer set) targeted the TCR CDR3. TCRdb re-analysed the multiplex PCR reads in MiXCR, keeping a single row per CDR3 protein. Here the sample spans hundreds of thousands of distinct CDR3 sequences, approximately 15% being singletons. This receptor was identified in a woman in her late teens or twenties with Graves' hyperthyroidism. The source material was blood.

The CDR3, as DNA: TGTGCCAGCAGCCAAGAGTATACCTTGAAGAACTATGGCTACACCTTC. Encoded protein: CASSQEYTLKNYGYTF. The J gene is TRBJ1-2, the V gene TRBV3-1; D call uncertain. Germline-derived CDR1 and CDR2 are LGHDT and YNNKEL (reference sequence). V dropped 0 bases and J dropped 2 bases, with 13 bases sitting between them. The CDR3 length is 16 residues.